These 8 T cell receptor beta chains originate from one sample sequenced in a study of blood T cells in healthy people across ages. Primers used in a second PCR of about 7 to 12 cycles were a sample-barcoded 5' primer and a J-beta primer mix. From the 5' RACE reads, TCRdb called clonotypes with MiXCR, one entry per CDR3 protein. The table lists 1.5 million to 2 million distinct CDR3 sequences, roughly a third of them singletons, with 11% in the top ten. Specimen: blood. All receptors derive from a woman younger than 45 in good health.

In its sample, this clonotype was seen a few times. This chain connects TRBV5-6 to TRBJ2-1; 10 bases align to TRBD2. The CDR3 contains 15 residues. The ends lost 4 bases at V and 7 bases at J; junction bases unmatched: 8. CDR1 is SGHDT, CDR2 YYEEEE, per germline. DNA of the CDR3: TGTGCCAGCAGCGATTTAGCGGGGGGTCGGAATGAGCAGTTCTTC. Its translation: CASSDLAGGRNEQFF. Drawing the rest from reference TRBV5-6 and TRBJ2-1, the complete variable domain is DAGVTQSPTHLIKTRGQQVTLRCSPKSGHDTVSWYQQALGQGPQFIFQYYEEEERQRGNFPDRFSGHQFPNYSSELNVNALLLGDSALYLCASSDLAGGRNEQFFGPGTRLTVL.

Regarding this clonotype: A junction end diverges from the germline sequence, so it may reflect a read error. The gene calls are TRBV11-2 and TRBJ2-5; 8 bases fit TRBD1. The J call may be wrong; the DNA end is better matched by TRBJ2-7. CDR1 is SGHAT, CDR2 FQNNGV, per germline. The CDR3 extends over 15 amino acids. CDR3 protein: CASCLKRTGTYEQYF. The CDR3 DNA reads TGTGCCAGCTGCTTAAAAAGGACAGGGACCTACGAGCAGTACTTC.

The chain combines TRBV4-1 with TRBJ2-3; a weak D match, TRBD1 (5 bases). The V gene lost 5 bases and the J gene lost 1 base, with 16 bases spanning the gap. Germline CDR1 reads MGHRA; CDR2 reads YSYEKL. The CDR3 is made up of 16 amino acids. The CDR3 sequence is CASSSGGVRGTDTQYF. DNA of the CDR3: TGCGCCAGCAGCTCTGGTGGGGTCAGGGGCACAGATACGCAGTATTTT.

This clonotype was recorded a few times. The rearrangement links TRBV30 to TRBJ1-6; TRBD1 agrees at 7 bases. CDR3 length equals 14 residues. Germline CDR1 GTSNPN, CDR2 SVGIG (reference sequence). Trimming took 3 bases from V and 7 from J; bases not matched to a gene: 6. The DNA of the CDR3 is TGTGCCTGGAGACCCAGGGGGTCCAATTCACCCCTCCACTTT. It is translated as CAWRPRGSNSPLHF.

This clonotype was found many times. The V and J genes are TRBV20-1 and TRBJ2-3; D uncertain. Germline V gene data show CDR1 as DFQATT and CDR2 as SNEGSKA (reference sequence). V gave up 3 bases and J gave up 0 bases, with 4 bases separating them. The length of the CDR3 is 12 residues. CDR3 DNA sequence: TGCAGTGCTAGTCCTAGCACAGATACGCAGTATTTT. This sequence encodes CSASPSTDTQYF.

In this sample, this clonotype turned up a few times. This chain joins TRBV2 and TRBJ1-1; the D gene is possibly TRBD1 (6 bases). The germline gives CDR1 SNHLY, CDR2 FYNNEI. This CDR3 has 12 residues. Between the trimmed V and J ends, which lost 5 bases and 6 bases, there was a span of 10 bases. The DNA of the CDR3 is TGTGCCAGCAGTTCTCAGGGGTCTGAAGCTTTCTTT. Encoded protein: CASSSQGSEAFF.

This clonotype was seen repeatedly, ten times or more. V gene TRBV20-1 combines with J gene TRBJ1-4; 9 bases align to TRBD1. J was trimmed by 8 bases and V by 2 bases; bases with no gene match: 6. CDR1 and CDR2 (germline): DFQATT, SNEGSKA (reference sequence). This CDR3 region has 14 residues. CDR3 protein: CSARLPGQGEKLFF. The CDR3 nucleotides are TGCAGTGCTAGACTCCCGGGACAGGGCGAAAAACTGTTTTTT.

This clonotype was seen more than once but under ten times. The V gene is TRBV30, the J gene TRBJ2-7, with 9 bases fitting TRBD1. V gave up 7 bases and J gave up 7 bases; unmatched junction bases: 11. Germline V CDR1 and CDR2: GTSNPN, SVGIG (reference sequence). The CDR3 is 13 residues long. The CDR3 loop reads CALTGTGSREQYF. DNA of the CDR3: TGTGCCTTGACCGGGACAGGGAGTAGGGAGCAGTACTTC.